This T cell receptor beta chain was sequenced during a study of blood T cell repertoires in COVID-19. Study information: From the United States, Italy and Spain came samples of acute and convalescent COVID-19. The analysed material was cDNA or gDNA that came from T cells, B-cell-depleted T cells, or PBMCs.

Under the authors' procedure: Researchers report that nucleated cell counts were estimated from reference gene primer amplification. Using immunoSEQ multiplex PCR, the repertoire was profiled, and TCRdb retains in-frame clones only, with some absent. The DNA was the basis for D and trimming; V, J and clone size are from that table. The table lists thousands of clones, about four fifths of them singletons. CDR1 is LNHDA, CDR2 SQIVND, per germline (reference sequence). The CDR3 totals 16 residues. V dropped 3 bases and J dropped 0; count of bases not matched to a gene: 6. The source of this sequence is a human donor with active COVID-19. The donor label of this sample is uncertain. The sequencing input was peripheral blood. The chain recombines TRBV19 with TRBJ2-5; 8 nucleotides line up with TRBD2. CDR3 DNA sequence: TGTGCCAGTAGTATCGGTGGTAGCGGGAACCAAGAGACCCAGTACTTC. This sequence encodes CASSIGGSGNQETQYF.